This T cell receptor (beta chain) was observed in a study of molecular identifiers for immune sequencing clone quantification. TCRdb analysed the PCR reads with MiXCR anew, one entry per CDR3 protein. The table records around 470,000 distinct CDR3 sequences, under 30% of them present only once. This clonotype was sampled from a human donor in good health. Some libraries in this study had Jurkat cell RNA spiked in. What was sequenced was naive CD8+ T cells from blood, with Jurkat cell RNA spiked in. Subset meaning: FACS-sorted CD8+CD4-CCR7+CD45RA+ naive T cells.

The CDR3: CSAREAYRDFFPRTYF. For the CDR3, the DNA is TGCAGTGCTAGAGAGGCTTACAGGGACTTTTTTCCTCGGACTTACTTC. V is TRBV20-1 and J is TRBJ2-7, with D possibly being TRBD1 or TRBD2 (6 bases each). Germline CDR1 and CDR2: DFQATT and SNEGSKA (reference sequence). This CDR3 is 16 amino acids long. V lost 0 bases to trimming and J lost 13 bases, with 28 bases between them.